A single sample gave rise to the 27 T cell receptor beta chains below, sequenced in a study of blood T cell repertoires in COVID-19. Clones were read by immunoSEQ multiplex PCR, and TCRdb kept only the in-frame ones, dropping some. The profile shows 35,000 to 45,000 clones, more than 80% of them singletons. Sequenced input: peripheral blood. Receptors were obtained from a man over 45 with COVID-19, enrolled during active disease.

The CDR3: CASSLNRATDTQYF. CDR3 coding DNA: TGTGCCAGCAGTTTAAACAGGGCCACAGATACGCAGTATTTT. V usage is TRBV28 and J usage is TRBJ2-3; the D gene is possibly TRBD1 (6 bases). V gave up 2 bases and J gave up 2 bases, with 8 bases separating them. CDR3 size: 14 residues. Germline V gene data show CDR1 as MDHEN and CDR2 as SYDVKM.

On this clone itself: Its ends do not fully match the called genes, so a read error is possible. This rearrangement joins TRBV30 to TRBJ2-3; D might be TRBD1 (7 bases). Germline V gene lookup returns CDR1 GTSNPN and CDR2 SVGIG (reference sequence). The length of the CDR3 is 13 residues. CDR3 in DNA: TGCGGTGGGGCGGGACAGCTCACAGATACGCAGTATTTT. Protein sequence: CGGAGQLTDTQYF.

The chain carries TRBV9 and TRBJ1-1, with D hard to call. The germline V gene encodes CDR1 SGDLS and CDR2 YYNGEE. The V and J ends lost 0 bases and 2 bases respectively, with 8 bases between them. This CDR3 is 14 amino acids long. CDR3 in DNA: TGTGCCAGCAGCGTAGGGGCCGATAACACTGAAGCTTTCTTT. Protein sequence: CASSVGADNTEAFF. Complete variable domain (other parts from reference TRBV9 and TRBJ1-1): DSGVTQTPKHLITATGQRVTLRCSPRSGDLSVYWYQQSLDQGLQFLIQYYNGEERAKGNILERFSAQQFPDLHSELNLSSLELGDSALYFCASSVGADNTEAFFGQGTRLTVV.

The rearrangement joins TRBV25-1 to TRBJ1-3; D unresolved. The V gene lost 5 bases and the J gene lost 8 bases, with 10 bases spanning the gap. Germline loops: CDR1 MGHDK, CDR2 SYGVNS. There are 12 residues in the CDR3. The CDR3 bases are TGTGCCAGCAGTCCCCCCGGGGACACCATATATTTT. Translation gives CASSPPGDTIYF.

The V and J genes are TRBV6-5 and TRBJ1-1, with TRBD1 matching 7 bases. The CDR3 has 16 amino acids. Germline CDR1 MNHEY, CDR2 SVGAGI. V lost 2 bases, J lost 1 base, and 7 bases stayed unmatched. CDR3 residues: CASSYTLDRRNTEAFF. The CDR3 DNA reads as TGTGCCAGCAGTTACACACTGGACAGGCGGAACACTGAAGCTTTCTTT.

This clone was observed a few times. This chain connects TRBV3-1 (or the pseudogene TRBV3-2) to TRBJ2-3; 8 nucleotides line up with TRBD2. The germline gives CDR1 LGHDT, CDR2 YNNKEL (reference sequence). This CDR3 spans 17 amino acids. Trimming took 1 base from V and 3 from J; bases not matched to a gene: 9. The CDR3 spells CASSQGVPGGGTDTQYF. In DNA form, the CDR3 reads TGTGCCAGCAGCCAAGGAGTCCCGGGCGGGGGGACAGATACGCAGTATTTT.

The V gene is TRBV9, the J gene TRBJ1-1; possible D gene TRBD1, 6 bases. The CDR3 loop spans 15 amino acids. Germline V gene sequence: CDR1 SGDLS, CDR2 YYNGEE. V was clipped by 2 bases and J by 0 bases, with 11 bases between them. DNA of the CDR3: TGTGCCAGCAGCGTCGGTGGACAGTTGAACACTGAAGCTTTCTTT. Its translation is CASSVGGQLNTEAFF.

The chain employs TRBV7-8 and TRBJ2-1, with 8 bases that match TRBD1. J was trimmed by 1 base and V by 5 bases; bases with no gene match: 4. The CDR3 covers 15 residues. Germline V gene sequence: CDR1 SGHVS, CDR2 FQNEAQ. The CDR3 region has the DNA TGTGCCAGCAGCCCGGACAGGGTTTCCTACAATGAGCAGTTCTTC. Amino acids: CASSPDRVSYNEQFF.

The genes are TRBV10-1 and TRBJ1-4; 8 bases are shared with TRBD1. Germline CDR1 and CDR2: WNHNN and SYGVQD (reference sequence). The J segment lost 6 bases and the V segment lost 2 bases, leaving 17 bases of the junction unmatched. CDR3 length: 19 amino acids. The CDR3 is CASSEAVARAGGPDEKLFF. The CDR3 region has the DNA TGCGCCAGCAGTGAGGCGGTTGCAAGGGCAGGGGGCCCTGATGAAAAACTGTTTTTT.

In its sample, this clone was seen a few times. The CDR3 sequence: CASSLAWVVGDNEKLFF. The CDR3 DNA is TGTGCCAGCAGCTTAGCATGGGTCGTAGGGGATAATGAAAAACTGTTTTTT. J is TRBJ1-4 and V is TRBV7-6; tentatively, D is TRBD1 (5 bases). Trimming left V 0 bases short and J 4 bases short, with 15 bases between. Germline assignment: CDR1 SGHVS and CDR2 FNYEAQ. The CDR3 sequence is 17 residues long.

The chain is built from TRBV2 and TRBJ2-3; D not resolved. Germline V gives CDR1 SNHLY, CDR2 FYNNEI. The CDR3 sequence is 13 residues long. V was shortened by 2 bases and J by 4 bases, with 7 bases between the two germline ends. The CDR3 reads CASSEMSADTQYF. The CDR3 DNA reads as TGTGCCAGCAGTGAAATGTCCGCAGATACGCAGTATTTT.

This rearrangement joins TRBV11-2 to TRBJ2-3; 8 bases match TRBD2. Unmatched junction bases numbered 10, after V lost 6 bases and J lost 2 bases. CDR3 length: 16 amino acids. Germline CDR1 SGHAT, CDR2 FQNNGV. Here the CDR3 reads CASSHVPSGFTDTQYF. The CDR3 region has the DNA TGTGCCAGCAGTCACGTTCCTAGCGGGTTCACAGATACGCAGTATTTT.

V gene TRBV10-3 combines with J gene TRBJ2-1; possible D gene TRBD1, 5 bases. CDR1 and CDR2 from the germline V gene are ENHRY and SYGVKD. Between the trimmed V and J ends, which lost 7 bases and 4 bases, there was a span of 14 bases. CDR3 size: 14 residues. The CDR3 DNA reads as TGTGCCATCACTTATACAGGCGTATACAATGAGCAGTTCTTC. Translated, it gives CAITYTGVYNEQFF.

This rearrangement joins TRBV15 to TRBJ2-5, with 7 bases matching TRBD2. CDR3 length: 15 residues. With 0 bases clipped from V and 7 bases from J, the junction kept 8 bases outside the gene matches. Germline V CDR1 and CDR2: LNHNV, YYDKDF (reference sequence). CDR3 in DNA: TGTGCCACCAGCAGAGAGGAGGGGACTAAGAGGACCCAGTACTTC. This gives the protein CATSREEGTKRTQYF.

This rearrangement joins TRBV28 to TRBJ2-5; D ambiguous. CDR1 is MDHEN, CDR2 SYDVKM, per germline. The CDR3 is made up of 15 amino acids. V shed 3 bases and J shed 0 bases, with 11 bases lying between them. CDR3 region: CASSLSLSYQETQYF. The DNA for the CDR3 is TGTGCCAGCAGTTTGTCTCTCTCTTACCAAGAGACCCAGTACTTC.

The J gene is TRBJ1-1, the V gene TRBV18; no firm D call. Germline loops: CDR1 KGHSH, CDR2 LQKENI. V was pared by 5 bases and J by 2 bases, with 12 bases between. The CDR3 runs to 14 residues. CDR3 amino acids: CASSGRNRNTEAFF. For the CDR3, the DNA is TGTGCCAGCTCAGGCAGAAACAGAAACACTGAAGCTTTCTTT.

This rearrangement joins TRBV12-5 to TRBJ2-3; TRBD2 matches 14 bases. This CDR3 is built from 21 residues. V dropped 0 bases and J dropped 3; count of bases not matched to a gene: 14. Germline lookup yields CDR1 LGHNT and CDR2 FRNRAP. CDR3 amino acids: CASGLVFQTSGRAGWTDTQYF. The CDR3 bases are TGTGCTAGTGGTTTGGTATTCCAGACTAGCGGGAGGGCCGGGTGGACAGATACGCAGTATTTT.

The CDR3 coding sequence is TGTGCCAGCAGTGAACGGGGGACAGGGTATATTTACACTGAAGCTTTCTTT. Its protein is CASSERGTGYIYTEAFF. The chain carries TRBV6-1 and TRBJ1-1, with 9 positions matching TRBD1. Germline CDR1 MNHNS, CDR2 SASEGT. The CDR3 spans 17 residues. J lost 3 bases, V lost 2 bases, and 10 bases had no gene match.

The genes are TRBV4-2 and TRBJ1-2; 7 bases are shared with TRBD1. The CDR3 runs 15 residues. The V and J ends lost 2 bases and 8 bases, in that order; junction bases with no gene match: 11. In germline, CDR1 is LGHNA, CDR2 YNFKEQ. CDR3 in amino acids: CASSQTAARGEGYTF. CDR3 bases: TGTGCCAGCAGCCAAACTGCGGCCAGGGGGGAAGGCTACACCTTC.

The CDR3 reads CASTPLGPDTQYF. DNA of the CDR3: TGTGCCAGCACCCCATTGGGGCCAGATACGCAGTATTTT. The gene calls are TRBV28 and TRBJ2-3; D is perhaps TRBD1 (5 bases). Trimming removed 7 bases at V and 4 bases at J, with 12 bases between. The CDR3 has 13 residues. Per the germline V gene, CDR1 is MDHEN and CDR2 is SYDVKM.

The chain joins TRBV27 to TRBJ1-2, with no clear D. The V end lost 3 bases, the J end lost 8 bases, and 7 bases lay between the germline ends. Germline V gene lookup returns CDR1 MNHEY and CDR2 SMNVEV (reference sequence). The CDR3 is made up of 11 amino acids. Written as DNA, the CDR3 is TGTGCCAGCAGTTTTGCCCTAGGCTACACCTTC. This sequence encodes CASSFALGYTF.

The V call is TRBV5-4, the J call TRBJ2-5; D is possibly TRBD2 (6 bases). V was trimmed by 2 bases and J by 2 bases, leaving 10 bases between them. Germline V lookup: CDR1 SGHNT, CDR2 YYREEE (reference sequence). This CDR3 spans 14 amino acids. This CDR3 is CASSFPGSQETQYF. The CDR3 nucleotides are TGTGCCAGCAGCTTTCCCGGGAGTCAAGAGACCCAGTACTTC.

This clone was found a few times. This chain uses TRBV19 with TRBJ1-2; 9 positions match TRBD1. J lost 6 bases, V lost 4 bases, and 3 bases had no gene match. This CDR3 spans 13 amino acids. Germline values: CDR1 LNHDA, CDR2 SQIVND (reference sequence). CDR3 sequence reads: CASSTDRGHGYTF. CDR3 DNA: TGTGCCAGTAGTACGGACAGGGGCCATGGCTACACCTTC.

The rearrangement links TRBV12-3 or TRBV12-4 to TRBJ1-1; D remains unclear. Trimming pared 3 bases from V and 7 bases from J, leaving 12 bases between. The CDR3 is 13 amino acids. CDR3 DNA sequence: TGTGCCAGCAGTTTGTTCTCTGCCAGTGAAGCTTTCTTT. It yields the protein CASSLFSASEAFF.

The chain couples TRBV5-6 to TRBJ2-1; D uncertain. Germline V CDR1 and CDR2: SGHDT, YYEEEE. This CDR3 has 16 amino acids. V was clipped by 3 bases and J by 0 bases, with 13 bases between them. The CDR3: CASSSPGHSSYNEQFF. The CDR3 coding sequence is TGTGCCAGCAGCTCCCCAGGCCACAGCTCCTACAATGAGCAGTTCTTC.

The CDR3 DNA sequence: TGTGCCAGCAGTAGAACCGACAGGAACACCGGGGAGCTGTTTTTT. As protein: CASSRTDRNTGELFF. The rearrangement joins TRBV2 to TRBJ2-2, with a tentative D call TRBD1 (5 bases). The CDR3 is made up of 15 amino acids. V was cut by 5 bases and J by 1 base, with 11 bases left in between. CDR1 is SNHLY, CDR2 FYNNEI, per germline. The whole variable domain, filled in from reference TRBV2 and TRBJ2-2, reads EPEVTQTPSHQVTQMGQEVILRCVPISNHLYFYWYRQILGQKVEFLVSFYNNEISEKSEIFDDQFSVERPDGSNFTLKIRSTKLEDSAMYFCASSRTDRNTGELFFGEGSRLTVL.

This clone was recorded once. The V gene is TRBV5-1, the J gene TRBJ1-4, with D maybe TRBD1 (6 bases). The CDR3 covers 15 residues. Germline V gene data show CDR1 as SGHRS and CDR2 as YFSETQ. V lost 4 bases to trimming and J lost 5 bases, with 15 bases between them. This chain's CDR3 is CASSEIGTKNEKLFF. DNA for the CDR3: TGCGCCAGCAGCGAGATAGGGACAAAGAATGAAAAACTGTTTTTT. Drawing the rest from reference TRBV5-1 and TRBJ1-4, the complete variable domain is KAGVTQTPRYLIKTRGQQVTLSCSPISGHRSVSWYQQTPGQGLQFLFEYFSETQRNKGNFPGRFSGRQFSNSRSEMNVSTLELGDSALYLCASSEIGTKNEKLFFGSGTQLSVL.